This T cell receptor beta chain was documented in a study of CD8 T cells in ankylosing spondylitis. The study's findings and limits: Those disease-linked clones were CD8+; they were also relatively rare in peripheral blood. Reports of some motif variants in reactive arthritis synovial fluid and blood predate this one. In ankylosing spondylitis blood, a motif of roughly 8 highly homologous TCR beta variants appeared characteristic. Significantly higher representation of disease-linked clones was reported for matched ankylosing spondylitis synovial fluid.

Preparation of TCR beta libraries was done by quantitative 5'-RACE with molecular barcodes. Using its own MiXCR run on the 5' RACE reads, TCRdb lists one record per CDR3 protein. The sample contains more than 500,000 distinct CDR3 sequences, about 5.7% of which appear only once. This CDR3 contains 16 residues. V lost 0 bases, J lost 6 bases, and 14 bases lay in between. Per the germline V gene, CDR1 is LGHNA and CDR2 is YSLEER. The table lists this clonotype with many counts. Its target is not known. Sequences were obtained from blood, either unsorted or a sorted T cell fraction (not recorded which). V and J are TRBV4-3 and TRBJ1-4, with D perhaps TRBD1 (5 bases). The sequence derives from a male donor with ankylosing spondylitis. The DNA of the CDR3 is TGCGCCAGCAGCCAAGAACGGCAGGGAGGTTATGAAAAACTGTTTTTT. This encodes CASSQERQGGYEKLFF.